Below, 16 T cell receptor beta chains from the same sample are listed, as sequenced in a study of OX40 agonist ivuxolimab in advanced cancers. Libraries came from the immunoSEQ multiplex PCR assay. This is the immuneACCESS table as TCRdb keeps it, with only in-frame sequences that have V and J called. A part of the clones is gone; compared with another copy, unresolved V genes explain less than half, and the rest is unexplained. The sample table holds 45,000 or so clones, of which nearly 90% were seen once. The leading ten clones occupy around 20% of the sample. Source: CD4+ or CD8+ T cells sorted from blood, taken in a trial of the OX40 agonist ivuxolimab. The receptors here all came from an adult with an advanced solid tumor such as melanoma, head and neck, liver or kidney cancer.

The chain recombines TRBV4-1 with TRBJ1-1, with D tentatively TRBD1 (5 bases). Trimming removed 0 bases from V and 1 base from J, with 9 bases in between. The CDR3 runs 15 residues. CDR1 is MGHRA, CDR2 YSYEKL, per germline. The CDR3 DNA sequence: TGCGCCAGCAGCCAAGAACCCAGGGCGAACACTGAAGCTTTCTTT. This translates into CASSQEPRANTEAFF.

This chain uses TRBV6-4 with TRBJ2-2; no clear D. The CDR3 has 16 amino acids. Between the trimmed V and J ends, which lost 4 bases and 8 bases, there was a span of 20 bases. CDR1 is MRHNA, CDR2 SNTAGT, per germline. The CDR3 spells CASSAIMATWTGELFF. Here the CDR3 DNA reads TGTGCCAGCAGTGCGATTATGGCTACCTGGACGGGGGAGCTGTTTTTT.

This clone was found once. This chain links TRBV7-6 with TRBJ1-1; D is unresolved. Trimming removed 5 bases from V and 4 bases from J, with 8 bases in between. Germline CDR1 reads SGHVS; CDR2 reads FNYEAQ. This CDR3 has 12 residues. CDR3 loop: CASSPDGTEAFF. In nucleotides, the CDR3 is TGTGCCAGCAGCCCCGACGGCACTGAAGCTTTCTTT.

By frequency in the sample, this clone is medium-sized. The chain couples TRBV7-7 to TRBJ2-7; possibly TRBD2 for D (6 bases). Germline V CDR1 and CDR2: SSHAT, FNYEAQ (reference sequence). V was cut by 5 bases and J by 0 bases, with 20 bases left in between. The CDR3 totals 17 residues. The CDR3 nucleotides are TGTGCCAGCAGCCAACTAAGGCGGGGCCCCAGCTCCTACGAGCAGTACTTC. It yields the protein CASSQLRRGPSSYEQYF.

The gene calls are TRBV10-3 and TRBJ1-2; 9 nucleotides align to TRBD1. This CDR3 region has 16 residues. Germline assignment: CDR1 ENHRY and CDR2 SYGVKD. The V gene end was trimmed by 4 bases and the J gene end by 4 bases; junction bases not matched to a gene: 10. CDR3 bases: TGTGCCATCAGTGCGGTAGGACAGGGGAATACCTATGGCTACACCTTC. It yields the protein CAISAVGQGNTYGYTF.

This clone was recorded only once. This chain's CDR3 is CAGRPDASSGNTIYF. CDR3 nucleotide sequence: TGTGCCGGTCGACCGGACGCAAGCTCTGGAAACACCATATATTTT. The V call is TRBV6-1, the J call TRBJ1-3, with unresolved D. Per germline, CDR1 MNHNS and CDR2 SASEGT. The CDR3 extends over 15 amino acids. V was cut by 11 bases and J by 0 bases, with 17 bases left in between.

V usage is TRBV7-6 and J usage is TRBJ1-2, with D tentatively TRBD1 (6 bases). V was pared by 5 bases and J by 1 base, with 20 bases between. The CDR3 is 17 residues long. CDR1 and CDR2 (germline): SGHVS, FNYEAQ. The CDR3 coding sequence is TGTGCCAGCAGCCGAATCAGTGGGGGGGGCCTTAACTATGGCTACACCTTC. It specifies CASSRISGGGLNYGYTF. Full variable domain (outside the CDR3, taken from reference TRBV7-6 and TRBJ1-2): GAGVSQSPRYKVTKRGQDVALRCDPISGHVSLYWYRQALGQGPEFLTYFNYEAQQDKSGLPNDRFSAERPEGSISTLTIQRTEQRDSAMYRCASSRISGGGLNYGYTFGSGTRLTVV.

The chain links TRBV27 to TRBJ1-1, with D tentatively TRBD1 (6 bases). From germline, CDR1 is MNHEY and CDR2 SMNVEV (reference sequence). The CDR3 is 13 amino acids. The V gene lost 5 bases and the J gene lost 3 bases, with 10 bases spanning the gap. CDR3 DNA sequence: TGTGCCAGCAGTAGCCACAGGGACACTGAAGCTTTCTTT. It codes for CASSSHRDTEAFF.

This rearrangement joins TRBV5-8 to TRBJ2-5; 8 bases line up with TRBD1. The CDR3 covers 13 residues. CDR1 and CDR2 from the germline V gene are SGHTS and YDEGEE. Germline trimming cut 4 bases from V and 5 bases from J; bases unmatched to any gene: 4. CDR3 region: CASSDRGRETQYF. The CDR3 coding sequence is TGTGCCAGCAGCGACAGGGGACGGGAGACCCAGTACTTC.

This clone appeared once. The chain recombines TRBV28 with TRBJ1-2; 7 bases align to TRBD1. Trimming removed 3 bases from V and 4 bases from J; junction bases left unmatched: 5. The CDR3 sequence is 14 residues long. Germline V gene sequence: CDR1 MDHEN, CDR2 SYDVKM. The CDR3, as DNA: TGTGCCAGCAGTTTCCAGGGACAGCTCTATGGCTACACCTTC. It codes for CASSFQGQLYGYTF.

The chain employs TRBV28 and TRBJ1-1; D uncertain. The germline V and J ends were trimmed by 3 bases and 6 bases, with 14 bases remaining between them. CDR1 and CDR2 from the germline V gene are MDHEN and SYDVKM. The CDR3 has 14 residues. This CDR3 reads CASSFVLGSAEAFF. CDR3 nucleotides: TGTGCCAGCAGTTTCGTATTGGGTAGCGCTGAAGCTTTCTTT.

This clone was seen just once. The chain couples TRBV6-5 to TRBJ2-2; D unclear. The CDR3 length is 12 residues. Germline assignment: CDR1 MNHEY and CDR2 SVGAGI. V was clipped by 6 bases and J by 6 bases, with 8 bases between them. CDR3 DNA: TGTGCCAGCAGCCTTAGCCCCGGGGAGCTGTTTTTT. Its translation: CASSLSPGELFF.

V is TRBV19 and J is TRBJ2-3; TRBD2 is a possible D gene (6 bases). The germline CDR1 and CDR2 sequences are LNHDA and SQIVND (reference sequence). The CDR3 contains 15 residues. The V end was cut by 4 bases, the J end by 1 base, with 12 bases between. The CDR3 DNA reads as TGTGCCAGTAGTAACGGCGGGGCGCGCACAGATACGCAGTATTTT. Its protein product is CASSNGGARTDTQYF.

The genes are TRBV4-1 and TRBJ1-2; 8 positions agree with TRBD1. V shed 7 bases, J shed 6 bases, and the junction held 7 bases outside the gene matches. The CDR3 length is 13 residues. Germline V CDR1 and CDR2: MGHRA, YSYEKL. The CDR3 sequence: CASTDRGGDGYTF. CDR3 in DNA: TGCGCCAGCACAGACAGGGGTGGTGATGGCTACACCTTC.

The CDR3 region has the DNA TGTGCCAGCAGTCCCTCATCTGGGGTTAATGAAAAACTGTTTTTT. Translation gives CASSPSSGVNEKLFF. The gene calls are TRBV6-1 and TRBJ1-4, with D uncertain. Per the germline V gene, CDR1 is MNHNS and CDR2 is SASEGT. The CDR3 is 15 amino acids. V shed 5 bases and J shed 4 bases, with 14 bases lying between them.

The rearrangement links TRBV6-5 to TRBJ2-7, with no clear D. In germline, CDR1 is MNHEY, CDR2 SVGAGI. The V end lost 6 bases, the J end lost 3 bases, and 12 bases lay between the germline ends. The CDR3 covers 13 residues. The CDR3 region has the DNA TGTGCCAGCAGCTACGCTGACGGCTACGAGCAGTACTTC. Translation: CASSYADGYEQYF.